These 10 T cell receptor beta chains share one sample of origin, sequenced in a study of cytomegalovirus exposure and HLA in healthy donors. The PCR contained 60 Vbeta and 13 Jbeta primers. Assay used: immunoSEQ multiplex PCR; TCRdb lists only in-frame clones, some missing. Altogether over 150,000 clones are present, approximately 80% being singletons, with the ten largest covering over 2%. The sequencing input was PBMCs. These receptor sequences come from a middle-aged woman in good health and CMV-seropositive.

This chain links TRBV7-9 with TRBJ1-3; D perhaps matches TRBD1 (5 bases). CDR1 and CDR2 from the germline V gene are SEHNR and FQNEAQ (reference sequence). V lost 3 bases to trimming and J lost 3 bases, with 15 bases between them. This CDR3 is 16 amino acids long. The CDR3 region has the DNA TGTGCCAGCAGCTTTCAGGGTACAAGTTTTGGAAACACCATATATTTT. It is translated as CASSFQGTSFGNTIYF.

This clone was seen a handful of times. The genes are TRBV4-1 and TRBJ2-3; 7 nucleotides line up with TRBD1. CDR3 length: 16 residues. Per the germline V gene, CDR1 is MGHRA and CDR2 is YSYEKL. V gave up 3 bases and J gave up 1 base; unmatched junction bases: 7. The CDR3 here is CASSHMRQGGTDTQYF. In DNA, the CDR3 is TGCGCCAGCAGCCATATGAGACAGGGAGGCACAGATACGCAGTATTTT.

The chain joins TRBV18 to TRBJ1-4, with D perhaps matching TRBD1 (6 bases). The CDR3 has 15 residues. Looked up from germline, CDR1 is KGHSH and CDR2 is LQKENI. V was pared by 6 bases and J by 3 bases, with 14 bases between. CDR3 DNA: TGTGCCAGCTCGCTCTTTGGGGGCCCTAATGAAAAACTGTTTTTT. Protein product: CASSLFGGPNEKLFF. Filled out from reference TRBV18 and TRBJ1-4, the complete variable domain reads NAGVMQNPRHLVRRRGQEARLRCSPMKGHSHVYWYRQLPEEGLKFMVYLQKENIIDESGMPKERFSAEFPKEGPSILRIQQVVRGDSAAYFCASSLFGGPNEKLFFGSGTQLSVL.

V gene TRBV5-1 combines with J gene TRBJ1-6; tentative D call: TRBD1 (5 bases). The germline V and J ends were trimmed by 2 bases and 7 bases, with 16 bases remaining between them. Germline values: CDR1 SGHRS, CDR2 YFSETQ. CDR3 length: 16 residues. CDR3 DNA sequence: TGCGCCAGCAGCTTAGGGGTCGGAGGGGCGAATTCACCCCTCCACTTT. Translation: CASSLGVGGANSPLHF.

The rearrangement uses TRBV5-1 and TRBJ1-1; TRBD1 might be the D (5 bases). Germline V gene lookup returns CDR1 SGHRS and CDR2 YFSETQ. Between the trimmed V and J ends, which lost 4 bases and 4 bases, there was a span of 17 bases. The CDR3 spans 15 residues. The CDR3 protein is CASSVEAGHFTEAFF. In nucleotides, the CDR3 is TGCGCCAGCAGCGTGGAGGCTGGACACTTCACTGAAGCTTTCTTT.

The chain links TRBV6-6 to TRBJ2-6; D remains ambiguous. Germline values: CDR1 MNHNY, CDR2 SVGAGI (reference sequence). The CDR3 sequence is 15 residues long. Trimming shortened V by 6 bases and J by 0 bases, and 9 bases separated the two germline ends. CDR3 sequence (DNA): TGTGCCAGCAGCTCACAAGTCTCTGGGGCCAACGTCCTGACTTTC. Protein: CASSSQVSGANVLTF.

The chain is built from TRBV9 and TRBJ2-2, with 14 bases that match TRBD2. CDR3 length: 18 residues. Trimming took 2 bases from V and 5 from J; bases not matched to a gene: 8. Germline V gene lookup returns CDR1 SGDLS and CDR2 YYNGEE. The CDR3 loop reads CASSVMGTSGGRTGELFF. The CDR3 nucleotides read TGTGCCAGCAGCGTGATGGGGACTAGCGGGGGACGAACCGGGGAGCTGTTTTTT.

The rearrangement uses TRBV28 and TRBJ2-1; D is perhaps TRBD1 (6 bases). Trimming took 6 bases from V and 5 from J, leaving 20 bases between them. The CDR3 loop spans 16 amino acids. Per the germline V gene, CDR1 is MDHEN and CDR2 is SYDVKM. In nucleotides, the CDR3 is TGTGCCAGCAGACCCCTCCCCGGACAGATCCACAATGAGCAGTTCTTC. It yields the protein CASRPLPGQIHNEQFF.

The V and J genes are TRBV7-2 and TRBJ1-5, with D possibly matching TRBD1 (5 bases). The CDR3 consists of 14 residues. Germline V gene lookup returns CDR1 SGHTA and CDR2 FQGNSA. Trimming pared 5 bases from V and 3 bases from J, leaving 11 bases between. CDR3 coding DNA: TGTGCCAGCAGCCCCCAGGGATTCAATCAGCCCCAGCATTTT. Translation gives CASSPQGFNQPQHF.

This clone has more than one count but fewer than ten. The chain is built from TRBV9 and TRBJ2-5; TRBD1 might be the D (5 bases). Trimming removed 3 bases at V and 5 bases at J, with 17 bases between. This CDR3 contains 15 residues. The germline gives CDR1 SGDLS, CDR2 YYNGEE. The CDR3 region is CASSATLGPGETQYF. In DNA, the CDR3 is TGTGCCAGCAGCGCCACACTTGGCCCAGGGGAGACCCAGTACTTC. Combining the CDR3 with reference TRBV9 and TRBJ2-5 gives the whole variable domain DSGVTQTPKHLITATGQRVTLRCSPRSGDLSVYWYQQSLDQGLQFLIQYYNGEERAKGNILERFSAQQFPDLHSELNLSSLELGDSALYFCASSATLGPGETQYFGPGTRLLVL.